This T cell receptor beta chain emerged from a study of T cell clones after liver transplantation. Study observations and caveats: Migration into the graft, not deletion, may explain lost graft donor-reactive T cells.

As regards this clone: Its matching antigen is unknown.

CDR3 size: 12 residues. Germline CDR1 reads MNHEY; CDR2 reads SVGAGI. Trimming stripped 6 bases from V and 15 bases from J, with 19 bases between. TCRdb's copy holds only in-frame clones and misses some; the assay was immunoSEQ multiplex PCR. The top ten hold about 8.5% of the sample, which has nearly 55,000 clones, 70% to 85% seen once. The TCR sequence derives from a human donor who received a liver transplant. V usage is TRBV6-5 and J usage is TRBJ2-3; D tentatively fits TRBD1 or TRBD2 (5 bases each). The sample consisted of CD4+ T cells from blood, taken before liver transplant. For the CDR3, the DNA is TGTGCCAGCAGCCGGCCCGGGGCCTTGTTATATTTT. Its protein product is CASSRPGALLYF.